Following are 6 T cell receptor beta chains from one sample sequenced in a study of CD8 T cells in ankylosing spondylitis. MiXCR, applied by TCRdb to the 5' RACE reads, yields one record per CDR3 protein. The sample has some 250,000 distinct CDR3 sequences, about 10% seen once. The sequenced sample consisted of blood, either unsorted or a sorted T cell fraction (not recorded which). These receptors all come from a male donor with ankylosing spondylitis or in good health (not recorded which).

This clonotype was seen a few times. This sequence may be a read error, since a much larger clone differs from it by one base. J is TRBJ1-2 and V is TRBV6-1; D unclear. The CDR3 loop spans 14 amino acids. Germline CDR1 is MNHNS and CDR2 is SASEGT. The CDR3 nucleotides read TGTGCCAGCAGTCCCCGAGGAGTTAACTATGACTACACCTTC. Encoded protein: CASSPRGVNYDYTF.

This clonotype was observed a few times. The J gene is TRBJ1-1, the V gene TRBV5-1; D remains ambiguous. Looked up from germline, CDR1 is SGHRS and CDR2 is YFSETQ. V lost 6 bases and J 2 bases, leaving 11 bases between the germline ends. The CDR3 is 13 residues long. The CDR3 bases are TGCGCCAGCACCTCCGCGCCCAACACTGAAGCTTTCTTT. Protein sequence: CASTSAPNTEAFF. Using reference TRBV5-1 and TRBJ1-1 for the parts outside the CDR3, the full variable domain is KAGVTQTPRYLIKTRGQQVTLSCSPISGHRSVSWYQQTPGQGLQFLFEYFSETQRNKGNFPGRFSGRQFSNSRSEMNVSTLELGDSALYLCASTSAPNTEAFFGQGTRLTVV.

CDR3 amino acids: CSVNVGLSPYF. As DNA, the CDR3 is TGCAGCGTGAACGTTGGGTTAAGTCCGTACTTC. The chain uses TRBV29-1 and TRBJ2-7, with unresolved D. CDR1 is SQVTM, CDR2 ANQGSEA, per germline. CDR3 size: 11 residues. The ends were cut back, 6 bases at V and 12 bases at J, with 18 bases in the middle.

This clonotype was detected ten times or more. This chain joins TRBV3-1 and TRBJ1-2; no definite D call. Germline loops: CDR1 LGHDT, CDR2 YNNKEL (reference sequence). The CDR3 runs 14 residues. V lost 1 base and J lost 1, with 7 bases in between. The CDR3 nucleotides read TGTGCCAGCAGCCAAGTTGCCAGTAACTATGGCTACACCTTC. Its protein product is CASSQVASNYGYTF.

The chain couples TRBV20-1 to TRBJ1-3; possible D gene TRBD1, 6 bases. The CDR3 spans 12 residues. The germline gives CDR1 DFQATT, CDR2 SNEGSKA (reference sequence). V was trimmed by 5 bases and J by 2 bases, leaving 7 bases between them. The CDR3 region is CSARGPGNTIYF. CDR3 bases: TGCAGTGCTCGGGGGCCTGGAAACACCATATATTTT.

Many counts were recorded for this clonotype. The rearrangement uses TRBV12-3 or TRBV12-4 and TRBJ1-1; the D is unclear. The CDR3 has 14 amino acids. V was trimmed by 6 bases and J by 4 bases, leaving 15 bases between them. CDR3 amino acids: CASSPLSSSTEAFF. Written as DNA, the CDR3 is TGTGCCAGCAGCCCTCTTAGCTCGAGCACTGAAGCTTTCTTT.